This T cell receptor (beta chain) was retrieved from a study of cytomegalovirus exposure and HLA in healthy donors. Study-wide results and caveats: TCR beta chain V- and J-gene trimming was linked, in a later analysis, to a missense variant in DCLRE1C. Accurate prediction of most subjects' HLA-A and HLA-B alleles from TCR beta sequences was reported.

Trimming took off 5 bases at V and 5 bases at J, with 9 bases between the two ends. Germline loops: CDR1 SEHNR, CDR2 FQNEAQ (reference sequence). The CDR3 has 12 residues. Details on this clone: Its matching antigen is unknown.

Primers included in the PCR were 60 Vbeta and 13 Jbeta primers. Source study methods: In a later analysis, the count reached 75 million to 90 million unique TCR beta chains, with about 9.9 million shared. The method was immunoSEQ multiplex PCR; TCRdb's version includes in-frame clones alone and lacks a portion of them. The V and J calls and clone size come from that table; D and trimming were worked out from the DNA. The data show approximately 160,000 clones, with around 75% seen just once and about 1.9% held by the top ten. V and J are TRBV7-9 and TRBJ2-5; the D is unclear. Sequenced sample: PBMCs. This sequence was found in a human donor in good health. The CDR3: CASSPSWETQYF. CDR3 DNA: TGTGCCAGCAGCCCAAGCTGGGAGACCCAGTACTTC.